The 31 T cell receptor beta chains below come from one sample, sequenced in a study of cytomegalovirus exposure and HLA in healthy donors. PCR amplification relied on 60 Vbeta primers (plus 13 Jbeta primers). This table comes from immunoSEQ multiplex PCR, and its TCRdb copy is limited to in-frame clones, with some not included. The sample carries 100,000 to 150,000 clones, more than 75% recorded once. The specimen sequenced was PBMCs. These receptors were taken from a man in his forties in good health and CMV-seronegative.

The J gene is TRBJ2-2, the V gene TRBV15, with 11 bases lining up with TRBD1. Trimming took 3 bases from V and 5 from J; bases not matched to a gene: 5. This CDR3 contains 16 residues. The germline CDR1 and CDR2 sequences are LNHNV and YYDKDF (reference sequence). CDR3 region: CATSRDRGRRTGELFF. The CDR3 nucleotides read TGTGCCACCAGCAGGGACAGGGGGCGGAGAACCGGGGAGCTGTTTTTT.

The CDR3 bases are TGTGCCAGCTCACCTCTACAAGGGGCTAGATACGAGCAGTACTTC. This gives the protein CASSPLQGARYEQYF. The V call is TRBV18, the J call TRBJ2-7, with TRBD1 as a possible D gene (5 bases). The length of the CDR3 is 15 residues. With 3 bases removed from V and 4 bases from J, the gap between germline ends came to 16 bases. Germline-derived CDR1 and CDR2 are KGHSH and LQKENI.

This chain connects TRBV9 to TRBJ1-3; D gene unclear. V lost 3 bases and J lost 2, with 6 bases in between. The germline V gene encodes CDR1 SGDLS and CDR2 YYNGEE. This CDR3 spans 13 amino acids. The CDR3 nucleotides are TGTGCCAGCAGCGACGGGACTGGAAACACCATATATTTT. Protein product: CASSDGTGNTIYF.

V usage is TRBV6-5 and J usage is TRBJ2-7, with D perhaps TRBD2 (5 bases). The CDR3 spans 14 residues. Germline-derived CDR1 and CDR2 are MNHEY and SVGAGI. V was shortened by 0 bases and J by 2 bases, with 8 bases between the two germline ends. The CDR3 sequence: CASSYSTGAYEQYF. The CDR3 nucleotides read TGTGCCAGCAGTTACTCGACCGGGGCCTACGAGCAGTACTTC.

This clone was observed once. This chain connects TRBV13 to TRBJ1-4, with D possibly TRBD1 on 5 matching bases. The CDR3 covers 15 residues. The germline V gene has CDR1 PRHDT and CDR2 FYEKMQ (reference sequence). The ends were cut back, 4 bases at V and 4 bases at J, with 13 bases in the middle. The DNA of the CDR3 is TGTGCCAGCAGCTCACGGGACTTTTTTAATGAAAAACTGTTTTTT. Translated, it gives CASSSRDFFNEKLFF.

This clone was counted between two and nine times. The chain combines TRBV9 with TRBJ2-7, with D perhaps TRBD1 (5 bases). The germline V gene has CDR1 SGDLS and CDR2 YYNGEE. The CDR3 totals 15 residues. V was cut by 0 bases and J by 7 bases, with 17 bases left in between. The CDR3 here is CASSVGAQGMDEQYF. CDR3 bases: TGTGCCAGCAGCGTAGGGGCTCAGGGTATGGATGAGCAGTACTTC.

With regard to this clone: The junction and the germline gene differ at one end; a read error may be behind it. The rearrangement uses TRBV6-1 and TRBJ2-2; 8 bases agree with TRBD1. The CDR3 runs to 14 residues. Germline CDR1 MNHNS, CDR2 SASEGT. DNA of the CDR3: TGTTCCAGCGCGCAGGACAGGGAAACCGGGGAGCTGTTTTTT. This gives the protein CSSAQDRETGELFF.

The rearrangement joins TRBV19 to TRBJ1-2; TRBD1 aligns across 9 bases. CDR1 is LNHDA and CDR2 is SQIVND in the germline V gene (reference sequence). The CDR3 has 14 residues. V was pared by 7 bases and J by 2 bases, with 5 bases of the junction left unmatched. The CDR3 DNA is TGTGCCAGTACCGGACAGGGGATGAACTATGGCTACACCTTC. Amino acid sequence: CASTGQGMNYGYTF.

The chain combines TRBV19 with TRBJ2-3; 8 bases map to TRBD2. The CDR3 loop spans 15 amino acids. Germline V gene sequence: CDR1 LNHDA, CDR2 SQIVND (reference sequence). V lost 7 bases and J lost 2; bases outside the gene matches: 8. CDR3 loop: CASIERGRTTDTQYF. CDR3 nucleotides: TGTGCCAGTATAGAGCGGGGGAGGACCACAGATACGCAGTATTTT.

CDR3 protein: CATSTYRGAERNEKLFF. Written as DNA, the CDR3 is TGTGCCACCAGCACCTACCGGGGGGCGGAGCGTAATGAAAAACTGTTTTTT. The V and J genes are TRBV15 and TRBJ1-4; tentatively, D is TRBD1 (6 bases). Germline values: CDR1 LNHNV, CDR2 YYDKDF (reference sequence). The CDR3 spans 17 residues. The V gene lost 4 bases and the J gene lost 4 bases, with 19 bases spanning the gap. Variable domain in full (rest from reference TRBV15 and TRBJ1-4): DAMVIQNPRYQVTQFGKPVTLSCSQTLNHNVMYWYQQKSSQAPKLLFHYYDKDFNNEADTPDNFQSRRPNTSFCFLDIRSPGLGDTAMYLCATSTYRGAERNEKLFFGSGTQLSVL.

This clone was counted a single time. The V gene is TRBV9, the J gene TRBJ1-3; D perhaps matches TRBD1 (6 bases). Per the germline V gene, CDR1 is SGDLS and CDR2 is YYNGEE. CDR3 length: 16 amino acids. V was pared by 5 bases and J by 0 bases, with 15 bases between. CDR3 nucleotides: TGTGCCAGCAGGGGAGGGGGGGGGTTCTCTGGAAACACCATATATTTT. Protein sequence: CASRGGGGFSGNTIYF.

Only a few counts were recorded for this clone. The V and J genes are TRBV27 and TRBJ2-1; the match to TRBD2 covers 9 bases. This CDR3 spans 14 amino acids. V dropped 10 bases and J dropped 4; count of bases not matched to a gene: 8. Germline values: CDR1 MNHEY, CDR2 SMNVEV (reference sequence). The CDR3 DNA reads TGTGCCACCACACCTAGCGGGGTTTACAATGAGCAGTTCTTC. This encodes CATTPSGVYNEQFF.

CDR3 DNA: TGTGCCAGCAGCTTTGGCAGCGTCAGAGATACGCAGTATTTT. Its translation is CASSFGSVRDTQYF. V and J are TRBV5-6 and TRBJ2-3; D not certain. The CDR3 is 14 residues long. CDR1 and CDR2 from the germline V gene are SGHDT and YYEEEE. V was trimmed by 2 bases and J by 5 bases, leaving 12 bases between them.

The chain is built from TRBV7-2 and TRBJ1-1; D is possibly TRBD1 (5 bases). The germline V gene has CDR1 SGHTA and CDR2 FQGNSA. V lost 7 bases, J lost 5 bases, and 14 bases lay in between. The CDR3 is made up of 13 amino acids. Written as DNA, the CDR3 is TGTGCCAGCAACTTGGGCCGGGGGACTGAAGCTTTCTTT. Translation gives CASNLGRGTEAFF. Combining the CDR3 with reference TRBV7-2 and TRBJ1-1 gives the whole variable domain GAGVSQSPSNKVTEKGKDVELRCDPISGHTALYWYRQSLGQGLEFLIYFQGNSAPDKSGLPSDRFSAERTGGSVSTLTIQRTQQEDSAVYLCASNLGRGTEAFFGQGTRLTVV.

J is TRBJ1-5 and V is TRBV28, with D perhaps TRBD1 (5 bases). V was trimmed by 5 bases and J by 0 bases, leaving 11 bases between them. CDR1 and CDR2 from the germline V gene are MDHEN and SYDVKM. The CDR3 extends over 15 amino acids. The CDR3 spells CASSDRPYSNQPQHF. The CDR3 region has the DNA TGTGCCAGCAGTGACAGACCCTATAGCAATCAGCCCCAGCATTTT.

This clone showed up just once. CDR3: CASSRRQGAGELFF. DNA for the CDR3: TGTGCCAGCAGCAGGAGACAGGGCGCCGGGGAGCTGTTTTTT. V and J are TRBV14 and TRBJ2-2, with 7 nucleotides matching TRBD1. Germline values: CDR1 SGHDN, CDR2 FVKESK. The CDR3 consists of 14 residues. J lost 6 bases, V lost 5 bases, and 6 bases had no gene match.

The chain has TRBV5-1 and TRBJ2-7, with 9 bases fitting TRBD1. The CDR3 loop spans 16 amino acids. Germline V CDR1 and CDR2: SGHRS, YFSETQ. The V gene end was trimmed by 3 bases and the J gene end by 7 bases; junction bases not matched to a gene: 14. The CDR3 bases are TGCGCCAGCAGCTGGGGCCCCGGGACAGGGATGGGGGAGCAGTACTTC. It codes for CASSWGPGTGMGEQYF.

The gene calls are TRBV6-4 and TRBJ2-3, with TRBD2 matching over 7 bases. The CDR3 has 15 amino acids. The V segment lost 3 bases and the J segment 4 bases; nucleotides outside the gene matches: 7. Germline CDR1 and CDR2: MRHNA and SNTAGT. The CDR3 region is CASSEGAGEADTQYF. DNA for the CDR3: TGTGCCAGCAGTGAGGGTGCGGGGGAGGCAGATACGCAGTATTTT.

The chain carries TRBV18 and TRBJ2-5; possible D gene TRBD1, 6 bases. CDR1 and CDR2 (germline): KGHSH, LQKENI. The CDR3 is 14 residues long. V was clipped by 7 bases and J by 5 bases, with 17 bases between them. The CDR3 here is CASFHPGQYETQYF. CDR3 nucleotides: TGTGCCAGCTTTCACCCCGGACAGTACGAGACCCAGTACTTC.

The chain recombines TRBV30 with TRBJ2-2; perhaps TRBD1 as D (6 bases). Looked up from germline, CDR1 is GTSNPN and CDR2 is SVGIG (reference sequence). Trimming shortened V by 4 bases and J by 7 bases, and 16 bases separated the two germline ends. This CDR3 is built from 14 residues. For the CDR3, the DNA is TGTGCCTGGAAGGCGAGGGCAGGGGTCGGGGAGCTGTTTTTT. Translating it yields CAWKARAGVGELFF.

This chain links TRBV6-5 with TRBJ2-1, with no clear D. This CDR3 has 16 amino acids. V gave up 2 bases and J gave up 0 bases, with 11 bases separating them. Looked up from germline, CDR1 is MNHEY and CDR2 is SVGAGI. The CDR3 sequence: CASSYSRKLSYNEQFF. CDR3 in DNA: TGTGCCAGCAGTTACAGCAGGAAGCTCTCCTACAATGAGCAGTTCTTC.

Only a few counts were recorded for this clone. CDR3 sequence reads: CASSLPGYGYTF. CDR3 DNA: TGTGCCAGCAGCTTACCAGGGTATGGCTACACCTTC. The gene calls are TRBV11-2 and TRBJ1-2; D perhaps matches TRBD1 (5 bases). Trimming removed 2 bases from V and 5 bases from J, with 6 bases in between. This CDR3 is built from 12 residues. CDR1 is SGHAT and CDR2 is FQNNGV in the germline V gene.

The chain links TRBV10-3 to TRBJ2-2, with D possibly matching TRBD2 (7 bases). The germline gives CDR1 ENHRY, CDR2 SYGVKD. This CDR3 spans 15 amino acids. V gave up 3 bases and J gave up 4 bases, with 12 bases separating them. The CDR3 coding sequence is TGTGCCATCAGTGACGGGGGGCTGGGCACCGGGGAGCTGTTTTTT. This sequence encodes CAISDGGLGTGELFF.

The rearrangement joins TRBV2 to TRBJ1-5; a weak D match, TRBD1 (6 bases). V lost 5 bases, J lost 7 bases, and 12 bases lay in between. The CDR3 totals 13 residues. The germline V gene encodes CDR1 SNHLY and CDR2 FYNNEI. The CDR3: CASSSGQIQPQHF. CDR3 nucleotide sequence: TGTGCCAGCAGTTCAGGACAGATCCAGCCCCAGCATTTT.

The chain employs TRBV5-4 and TRBJ2-5, with 9 bases lining up with TRBD2. The V segment lost 2 bases and the J segment 3 bases; nucleotides outside the gene matches: 11. This CDR3 is 17 amino acids long. From germline, CDR1 is SGHNT and CDR2 YYREEE (reference sequence). Written as DNA, the CDR3 is TGTGCCAGCAGCTTAGGCGCGGGGGGGCCGGTGAAAGAGACCCAGTACTTC. This codes for CASSLGAGGPVKETQYF. The entire variable domain, with the rest obtained from reference TRBV5-4 and TRBJ2-5, is as follows: ETGVTQSPTHLIKTRGQQVTLRCSSQSGHNTVSWYQQALGQGPQFIFQYYREEENGRGNFPPRFSGLQFPNYSSELNVNALELDDSALYLCASSLGAGGPVKETQYFGPGTRLLVL.

The chain has TRBV7-8 and TRBJ2-5; 7 bases line up with TRBD1. Gene TRBJ2-7 matches the end of the DNA better, so the J call may be wrong. The V gene's germline CDR1 is SGHVS and CDR2 FQNEAQ. The CDR3 loop spans 15 amino acids. The CDR3 coding sequence is TGTGCCAGCAGCTTAGTCGTCACAGGGGTTCACGAGCAGTACTTC. Its protein is CASSLVVTGVHEQYF.

As regards this clone: The germline gene is not matched at one end of the junction; a read error may be the cause. DNA of the CDR3: TGTGCCAGCAGTCAAGCCGGGGACACCTATTACGAGCAGTACTTC. The encoded protein is CASSQAGDTYYEQYF. The V and J genes are TRBV2 and TRBJ2-7; D is possibly TRBD1 (6 bases). The CDR3 has 15 amino acids. Germline CDR1 and CDR2: SNHLY and FYNNEI.

V and J are TRBV5-8 and TRBJ1-5, with 7 bases fitting TRBD1. Germline V gene lookup returns CDR1 SGHTS and CDR2 YDEGEE. The J segment lost 1 base and the V segment lost 6 bases, leaving 10 bases of the junction unmatched. This CDR3 spans 16 amino acids. Written as DNA, the CDR3 is TGTGCCAGCAACCGAGACAGGGAATTGAGCAATCAGCCCCAGCATTTT. It translates to CASNRDRELSNQPQHF.

This clone was seen more than once but under ten times. V and J are TRBV12-5 and TRBJ1-4, with D maybe TRBD1 (5 bases). Germline V CDR1 and CDR2: LGHNT, FRNRAP. V was trimmed by 4 bases and J by 7 bases, leaving 13 bases between them. CDR3 length: 14 amino acids. The CDR3 DNA reads as TGTGCTAGTGGTTCGACAGTAATGAGTGAAAAACTGTTTTTT. As protein: CASGSTVMSEKLFF.

Only one count was recorded for this clone. The gene calls are TRBV5-4 and TRBJ2-6; D remains unclear. Deletions cut 3 bases from V and 2 bases from J, with 12 bases between. Germline V gene sequence: CDR1 SGHNT, CDR2 YYREEE (reference sequence). The CDR3 is made up of 16 amino acids. CDR3 nucleotides: TGTGCCAGCAGCTCCCCGACTGCCCCTGGGGCCAACGTCCTGACTTTC. This encodes CASSSPTAPGANVLTF.

The chain joins TRBV4-1 to TRBJ2-7; perhaps TRBD1 as D (8 bases). The CDR3 is made up of 15 amino acids. The germline V gene has CDR1 MGHRA and CDR2 YSYEKL. V was cut by 4 bases and J by 6 bases, with 19 bases left in between. CDR3 DNA: TGCGCCAGCAGCCCAACAGGGGGAGGGGGACTCGAGCAGTACTTC. Translated, it gives CASSPTGGGGLEQYF.